This T cell receptor (beta chain) was captured by sequencing in a study of control samples from healthy donors and cancer patients. This CDR3 is 15 amino acids long. The V end was cut by 6 bases, the J end by 2 bases, with 11 bases between. Germline CDR1 reads MNHEY; CDR2 reads SVGAGI. Some clones are missing from TCRdb's copy, which holds only in-frame ones; the method was immunoSEQ multiplex PCR. The sample consists of over 100,000 clones, about nine tenths of them appearing once. This clonotype originated in a human donor in good health. The donor label of this sample is uncertain. Sequenced material: blood. The J gene is TRBJ2-6, the V gene TRBV6-5, with a tentative D call TRBD1 (5 bases). CDR3 in DNA: TGTGCCAGCAGGGCTGCAGGGCCTGGGGCCAACGTCCTGACTTTC. This encodes CASRAAGPGANVLTF.